This TCR beta chain was captured by sequencing in a study of naive and memory T cell subsets. Study conclusions and caveats: The RNA method is potentially sensitive to activation and differentiation changes.

On this clonotype itself: Its antigen remains unknown. This clone may be a read error of a much larger clone one base away.

Germline CDR1 and CDR2: MNHNS and SASEGT. The V end lost 1 base, the J end lost 4 bases, and 10 bases lay between the germline ends. The CDR3 is 14 residues long. The SP2 primer and nested alpha and beta constant region primers amplified ligated cDNA in four rounds. For blood and skin samples, reverse transcription used TCR alpha and beta constant primers. One entry per CDR3 protein results from TCRdb running MiXCR on the 5' RACE reads. The table shows more than 45,000 distinct CDR3 sequences, with roughly 6.7% occurring only once. TCR cDNA received a 3' ligated oligonucleotide that carried a UMI. Adult healthy volunteers gave 2.5 ml peripheral blood for whole-blood RNA. Input was about 1 to 1,100 ng of DNase-treated total RNA without cell sorting.

This TCR came from a male donor in good health. The chain uses TRBV6-1 and TRBJ1-2; D uncertain. The CDR3 DNA reads as TGTGCCAGCAGTGAAGATTTCTCCGGCTATGGCTACACCTTC. Amino acid sequence: CASSEDFSGYGYTF.